This TCR beta chain derives from a study of shared clonotypes between healthy human individuals (dated by TCRdb to about 2020). Background for the entire study: A couple of women and three men aged 18 to 49 years were included in the cohort. For each donor, CD4 naive and CD4 memory were each run on three plates, CD8 naive on two plates, and CD8 memory on one plate. To estimate repertoire size and how much clonotype sharing occurs between individuals, the study deeply sequenced the blood TCR repertoires of roughly 5 healthy adults. To increase sequencing depth and limit assay-specific biases, different laboratories used diverse techniques to prepare libraries and sequence TCR repertoires. Leukapheresis yielded between about 0.8 and 9.5 billion PBMCs per donor.

For the CD8 naive samples, CD45RO-negative cells were positively selected for CCR7, yielding a CD45RA+CCR7+ population from which TemRA cells were excluded. The donors were healthy, HIV-negative adults who had no recently reported acute infections or vaccinations. All donors were Caucasian adults living in Nashville, Tennessee, USA. Blood was obtained by leukapheresis, after which PBMCs were separated by Ficoll-Histopaque density gradient centrifugation and cryopreserved in liquid nitrogen vapor phase. Analytical flow cytometry was used to check the purity and quantity of each magnetically sorted T cell population. Genomic DNA was isolated from every sorted fraction and measured by UV absorbance on a Nanodrop 2000c. TCR CDR3 regions were amplified from genomic DNA by multiplex PCR using the deep immunoSEQ assay. For each cell subset, the extracted genomic DNA was distributed evenly across all wells of several immunoSEQ 96-well plates, and each plate served as one replicate. For sorted subsets, each replicate PCR was loaded with roughly 0.2 ug genomic DNA, equivalent to about 33,000 T cell genomes. Purified libraries were measured with a Qubit 3.0 fluorometer, size-checked on a Bioanalyzer 2100, and measured again with the KAPA Library Quantification kit. Every immunoSEQ 96-well plate was sequenced on a separate single-read 150-cycle Illumina NextSeq 550 flow cell. The study's processing was this. Because only junctional sequences without quality scores were contained in the immunoSEQ output, filtering matching that applied to full-length reads could not be performed. Sequences were annotated with PyIR, a Python wrapper for IgBLAST v1.9, and V/J genes and CDR3 were assigned using IMGT germline references. Reads were filtered out if the reads had weak V/J assignments (E-value above 1e-6), no CDR3, stop codons, out-of-frame junctions, or ambiguous translated residues. V3J clonotypes were defined as sequences sharing the same inferred V gene, J gene, and CDR3 amino acid sequence. To compute the percentage overlap between repertoires, the number of shared unique clonotypes was divided by the size of the smaller repertoire. Repertoire richness was assessed with RTK rarefaction, the Chao1 estimator, and Recon v2.1 estimates of unobserved clonotypes. Generation probabilities for all TCRbeta clonotypes obtained by the gDNA method from four donors were computed using OLGA. TCRdb re-hosts the immuneACCESS table, in-frame sequences only. Its copies lack some clones; in the studies checked, an unresolved V gene accounts for under half of them, and the cause for the rest is not known. D and trimming come from the DNA, and the V and J calls and clone size come from that table. The sample table records about 1.9 million clones; approximately 92% of these occur just once. The biggest ten clones account for about 1.7% of the sample.

In regard to this clone: Its antigen is unknown. Base quality data are lacking; no much larger clone is found one base away.

The CDR3 contains 17 residues, cysteine and phenylalanine counted. Of the read, only the CDR3 DNA is kept; its 51 bases are in frame from base 1. From V the trimming removes 3 bases and from J it removes 5 bases, while the gene matches leave 12 bases of the junction unaccounted for. Taken from the germline V gene (reference sequence), the CDR1 and CDR2 loops are GTSNPN and SVGIG. Paper-wide results and their limitations: Incomplete sequencing was indicated by rarefaction of sorted-subset datasets, despite the large sequencing depth. Larger estimated clonotype richness was generally found for naive subsets than for memory subsets. Clonotypes shared by all four sorted-subset donors showed higher generation probabilities than non-shared clonotypes. Sampling was limited to blood, and TCR repertoires in tissue likely differ from TCR repertoires in blood. Across a few donors, around 5.4% of naive CD4, roughly 3.4% of naive CD8, roughly 2.3% of memory CD4, and about 0.4% of memory CD8 clonotypes were shared. Because the study included a small number of donors, the genetic and exposure-history diversity represented was limited. Pairwise subsampling indicated that sequencing depth was expected to affect the degree of clonotype sharing among donors.

Material: naive CD8+ T cells from PBMCs. What the cell subset or site label conveys for this sample: CD45RA+CCR7+. This TCR was recovered from a man between 18 and 35 years old in good health. Some clones in this sample may be carry-over from other donors' samples. The chain links TRBV30 with TRBJ2-3, and 12 junction bases match TRBD2. The CDR3 here reads CAWSQGASGRALDTQYF. Here is the DNA: TGTGCCTGGAGCCAAGGGGCTAGCGGGAGGGCTTTAGATACGCAGTATTTT. With all but the CDR3 taken from the reference TRBV30 and TRBJ2-3 genes, the full variable domain is: SQTIHQWPATLVQPVGSPLSLECTVEGTSNPNLYWYRQAAGRGLQLLFYSVGIGQISSEVPQNLSASRPQDRQFILSSKKLLLSDSGFYLCAWSQGASGRALDTQYFGPGTRLTVL.